The T cell receptor beta chain under discussion was sequenced for a study of technical replicates of blood from several donors. V was trimmed by 11 bases and J by 2 bases, leaving 15 bases between them. The CDR3 covers 13 residues. The V gene's germline CDR1 is MNHNS and CDR2 SASEGT. The data were produced by immunoSEQ multiplex PCR, yet TCRdb's version contains in-frame clones alone and is incomplete. The sample shows about 81,000 clones, just over 95% of them seen only once. This TCR derives from a human donor in good health. The sequencing sample was made of T cells isolated from PBMCs. The rearrangement uses TRBV6-1 and TRBJ1-1; D unclear. The CDR3 DNA reads as TGTGCCTCAACGAGGGTCCTAAACACTGAAGCTTTCTTT. Protein product: CASTRVLNTEAFF.